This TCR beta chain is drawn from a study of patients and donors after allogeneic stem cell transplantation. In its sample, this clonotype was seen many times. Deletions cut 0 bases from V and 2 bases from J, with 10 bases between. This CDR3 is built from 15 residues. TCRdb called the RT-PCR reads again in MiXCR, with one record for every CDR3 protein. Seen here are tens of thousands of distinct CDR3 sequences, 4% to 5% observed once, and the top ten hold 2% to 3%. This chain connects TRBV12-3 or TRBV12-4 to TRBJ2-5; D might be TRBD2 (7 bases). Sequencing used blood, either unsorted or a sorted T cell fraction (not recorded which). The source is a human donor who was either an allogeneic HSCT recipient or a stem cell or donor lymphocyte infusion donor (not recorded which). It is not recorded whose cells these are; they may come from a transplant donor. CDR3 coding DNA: TGTGCCAGCAGTTTAGCGGGGGGGCCTCAAGAGACCCAGTACTTC. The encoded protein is CASSLAGGPQETQYF.